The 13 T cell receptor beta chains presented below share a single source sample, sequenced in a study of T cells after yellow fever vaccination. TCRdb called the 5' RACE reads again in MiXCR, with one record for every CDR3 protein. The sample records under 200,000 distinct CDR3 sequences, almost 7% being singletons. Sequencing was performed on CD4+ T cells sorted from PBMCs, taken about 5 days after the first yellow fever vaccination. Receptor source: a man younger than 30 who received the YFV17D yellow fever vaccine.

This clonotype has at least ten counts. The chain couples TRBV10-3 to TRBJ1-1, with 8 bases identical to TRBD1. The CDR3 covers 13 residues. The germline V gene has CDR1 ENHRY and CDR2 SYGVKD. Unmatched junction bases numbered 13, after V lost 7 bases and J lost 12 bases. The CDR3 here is CAITSDREGNSFF. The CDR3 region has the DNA TGTGCCATCACCTCGGACAGGGAAGGCAATTCTTTCTTT.

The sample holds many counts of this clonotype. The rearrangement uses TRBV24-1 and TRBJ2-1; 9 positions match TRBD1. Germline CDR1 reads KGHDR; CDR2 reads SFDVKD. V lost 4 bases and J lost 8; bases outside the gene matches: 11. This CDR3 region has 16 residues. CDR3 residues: CATSETGTGSFDEQFF. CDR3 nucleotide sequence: TGTGCCACCAGTGAAACGGGGACAGGGAGTTTCGATGAGCAGTTCTTC.

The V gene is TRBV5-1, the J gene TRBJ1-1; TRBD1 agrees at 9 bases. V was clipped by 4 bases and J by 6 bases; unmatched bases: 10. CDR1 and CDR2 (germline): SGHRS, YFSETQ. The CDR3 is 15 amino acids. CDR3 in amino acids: CASSRGTGKDSEAFF. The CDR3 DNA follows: TGCGCCAGCAGCAGGGGGACAGGGAAAGACTCTGAAGCTTTCTTT.

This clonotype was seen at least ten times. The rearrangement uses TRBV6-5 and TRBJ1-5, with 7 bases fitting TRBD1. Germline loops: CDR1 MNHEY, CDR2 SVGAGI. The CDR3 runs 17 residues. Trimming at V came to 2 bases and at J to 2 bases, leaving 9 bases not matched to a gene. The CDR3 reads CASSYSSRGVGNQPQHF. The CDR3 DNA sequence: TGTGCCAGCAGTTACAGTTCCAGGGGGGTTGGCAATCAGCCCCAGCATTTT.

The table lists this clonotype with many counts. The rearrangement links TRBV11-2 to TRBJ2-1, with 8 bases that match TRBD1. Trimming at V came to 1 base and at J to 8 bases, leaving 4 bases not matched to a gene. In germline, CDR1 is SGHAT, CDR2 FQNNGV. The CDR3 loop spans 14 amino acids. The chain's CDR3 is CASSLAGGVDEQFF. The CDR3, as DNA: TGTGCCAGCAGCTTAGCAGGGGGCGTCGATGAGCAGTTCTTC. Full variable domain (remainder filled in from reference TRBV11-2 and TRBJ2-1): EAGVAQSPRYKIIEKRQSVAFWCNPISGHATLYWYQQILGQGPKLLIQFQNNGVVDDSQLPKDRFSAERLKGVDSTLKIQPAKLEDSAVYLCASSLAGGVDEQFFGPGTRLTVL.

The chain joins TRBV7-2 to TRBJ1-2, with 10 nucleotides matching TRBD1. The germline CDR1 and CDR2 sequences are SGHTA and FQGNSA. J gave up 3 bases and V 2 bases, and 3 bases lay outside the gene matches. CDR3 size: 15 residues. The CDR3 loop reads CASSLRQGADYGYTF. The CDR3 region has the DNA TGTGCCAGCAGCTTAAGACAGGGGGCGGACTATGGCTACACCTTC. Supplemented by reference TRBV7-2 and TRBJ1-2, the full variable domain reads GAGVSQSPSNKVTEKGKDVELRCDPISGHTALYWYRQSLGQGLEFLIYFQGNSAPDKSGLPSDRFSAERTGGSVSTLTIQRTQQEDSAVYLCASSLRQGADYGYTFGSGTRLTVV.

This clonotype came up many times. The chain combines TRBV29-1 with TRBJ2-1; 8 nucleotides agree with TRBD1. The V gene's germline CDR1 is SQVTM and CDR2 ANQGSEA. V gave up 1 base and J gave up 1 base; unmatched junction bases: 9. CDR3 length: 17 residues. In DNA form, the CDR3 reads TGCAGCGTTGAAGCTATAATTGGACAGGGATCCTACAATGAGCAGTTCTTC. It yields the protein CSVEAIIGQGSYNEQFF.

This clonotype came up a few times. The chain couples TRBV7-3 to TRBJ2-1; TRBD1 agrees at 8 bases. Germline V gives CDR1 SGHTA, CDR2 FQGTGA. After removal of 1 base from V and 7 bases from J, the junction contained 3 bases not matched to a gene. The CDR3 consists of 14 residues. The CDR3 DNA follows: TGTGCCAGCAGCTTAAGACAGGGGTGGAATGAGCAGTTCTTC. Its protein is CASSLRQGWNEQFF.

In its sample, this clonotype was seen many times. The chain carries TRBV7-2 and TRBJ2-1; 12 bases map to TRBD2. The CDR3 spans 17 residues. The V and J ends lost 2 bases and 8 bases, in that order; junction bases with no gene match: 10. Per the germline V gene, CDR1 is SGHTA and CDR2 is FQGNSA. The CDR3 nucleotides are TGTGCCAGCAGCTTATCAGTTCTAGCGGGGGGGCGCGATGAGCAGTTCTTC. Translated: CASSLSVLAGGRDEQFF.

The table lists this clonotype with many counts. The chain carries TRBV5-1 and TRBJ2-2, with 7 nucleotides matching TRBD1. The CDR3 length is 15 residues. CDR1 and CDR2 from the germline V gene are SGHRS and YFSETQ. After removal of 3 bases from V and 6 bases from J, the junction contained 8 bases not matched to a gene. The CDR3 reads CASSSNTQGAGELFF. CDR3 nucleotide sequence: TGCGCCAGCAGCTCAAATACCCAGGGGGCCGGGGAGCTGTTTTTT.

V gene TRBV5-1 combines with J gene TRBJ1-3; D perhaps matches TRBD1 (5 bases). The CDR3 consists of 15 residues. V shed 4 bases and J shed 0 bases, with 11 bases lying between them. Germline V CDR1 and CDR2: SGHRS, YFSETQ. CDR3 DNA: TGCGCCAGCAGCGGGGGATCTTCCTCTGGAAACACCATATATTTT. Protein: CASSGGSSSGNTIYF.

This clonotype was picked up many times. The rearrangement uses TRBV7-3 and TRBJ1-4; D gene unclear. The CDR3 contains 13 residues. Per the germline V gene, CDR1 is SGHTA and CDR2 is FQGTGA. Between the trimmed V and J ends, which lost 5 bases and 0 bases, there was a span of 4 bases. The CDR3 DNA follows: TGTGCCAGCAGCCGAACAACTAATGAAAAACTGTTTTTT. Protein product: CASSRTTNEKLFF.

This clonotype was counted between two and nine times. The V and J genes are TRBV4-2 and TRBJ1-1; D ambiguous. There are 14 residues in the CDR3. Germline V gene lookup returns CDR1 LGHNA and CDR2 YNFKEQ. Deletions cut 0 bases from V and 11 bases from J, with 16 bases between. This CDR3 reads CASSQDRSRGLAFF. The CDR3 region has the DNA TGTGCCAGCAGCCAAGACAGATCCCGAGGATTGGCTTTCTTT.